The entry that follows covers one T cell receptor beta chain sequence. The sample comes from a study of blood T cell repertoires in COVID-19. Study overall: Spain, Italy and the United States supplied samples that represented acute and convalescent COVID-19.

Method: immunoSEQ multiplex PCR; TCRdb's copy keeps in-frame clones and lacks some. The sample records just over 95,000 clones, about 86% being singletons. CDR3 length equals 15 residues. CDR1 is SGHRS, CDR2 YFSETQ, per germline. With V trimmed by 0 bases and J by 8 bases, 2 bases remained unmatched. This receptor was obtained from a human donor in a cohort sampled during active COVID-19. This chain uses TRBV5-1 with TRBJ1-4, with 12 nucleotides matching TRBD1. The sequencing input was peripheral blood. In DNA form, the CDR3 reads TGCGCCAGCAGCTTGGCCGGGACAGGGGGCGAAAAACTGTTTTTT. Translation: CASSLAGTGGEKLFF. Using reference TRBV5-1 and TRBJ1-4 for the parts outside the CDR3, the full variable domain is KAGVTQTPRYLIKTRGQQVTLSCSPISGHRSVSWYQQTPGQGLQFLFEYFSETQRNKGNFPGRFSGRQFSNSRSEMNVSTLELGDSALYLCASSLAGTGGEKLFFGSGTQLSVL.